Listed below are T cell receptor beta chains from one sample, sequenced in a study of cytomegalovirus exposure and HLA in healthy donors. Produced via immunoSEQ multiplex PCR; TCRdb's table is partial and in-frame only. The table shows 150,000 to 200,000 clones, with around 79% occurring only once. Input material: PBMCs. The receptors stem from a male donor in good health and CMV-seropositive. CDR3s include the opening cysteine and the closing phenylalanine or tryptophan. The order of the fields is J gene, V gene, CDR3 protein.

J gene: TRBJ1-2; V gene: TRBV30; CDR3 protein: CAWSVHLGRTYGYTF
J gene: TRBJ2-3; V gene: TRBV7-2; CDR3 protein: CASSPTSGGDTQYF
J gene: TRBJ2-3; V gene: TRBV5-8; CDR3 protein: CASSLKGLDSTDTQYF
J gene: TRBJ2-1; V gene: TRBV7-9; CDR3 protein: CASSTTGQDGGNEQFF
J gene: TRBJ2-3; V gene: TRBV11-2; CDR3 protein: CASSWRTDTQYF
J gene: TRBJ2-3; V gene: TRBV27; CDR3 protein: CASSTRTGLQDTQYF
J gene: TRBJ1-1; V gene: TRBV2; CDR3 protein: CASGDRGGNTEAFF
J gene: TRBJ2-2; V gene: TRBV4-1; CDR3 protein: CASSHPDRGYNTGELFF
J gene: TRBJ2-2; V gene: TRBV10-1; CDR3 protein: CASSDGGVDTGELFF
J gene: TRBJ1-2; V gene: TRBV27; CDR3 protein: CASSLSGGLYGYTF
J gene: TRBJ1-1; V gene: TRBV19; CDR3 protein: CASSWEAEAFF
J gene: TRBJ1-6; V gene: TRBV6-5; CDR3 protein: CASSYEPGSNSPLHF
J gene: TRBJ2-2; V gene: TRBV9; CDR3 protein: CASSLGGGTGELFF
J gene: TRBJ2-5; V gene: TRBV19; CDR3 protein: CASSFESTRETQYF
J gene: TRBJ1-2; V gene: TRBV11-1; CDR3 protein: CASSLDRGRGYTF
J gene: TRBJ2-7; V gene: TRBV27; CDR3 protein: CASSLTGGARYEQYF
J gene: TRBJ1-1; V gene: TRBV5-4; CDR3 protein: CASSFPFGSEAFF
J gene: TRBJ2-1; V gene: TRBV7-9; CDR3 protein: CASSLILAEQFF
J gene: TRBJ1-3; V gene: TRBV5-1; CDR3 protein: CASSFVPGHSRSGNTIYF
J gene: TRBJ2-7; V gene: TRBV2; CDR3 protein: CASGQGIFYEQYF
J gene: TRBJ2-3; V gene: TRBV7-3; CDR3 protein: CASSSTGGEDTQYF
J gene: TRBJ2-7; V gene: TRBV6-1; CDR3 protein: CASSEIRGATYEQYF
J gene: TRBJ2-7; V gene: TRBV4-1; CDR3 protein: CASSPVAGGSYEQYF
J gene: TRBJ1-2; V gene: TRBV7-9; CDR3 protein: CASRLFPQGADYGYTF
J gene: TRBJ2-7; V gene: TRBV15; CDR3 protein: CATSSILLLGGYEQYF
J gene: TRBJ2-1; V gene: TRBV19; CDR3 protein: CASSILTPGQGFNYNEQFF
J gene: TRBJ1-4; V gene: TRBV7-9; CDR3 protein: CASSFGAGGTNEKLFF
J gene: TRBJ1-1; V gene: TRBV5-1; CDR3 protein: CASATSASTEAFF
J gene: TRBJ1-1; V gene: TRBV5-6; CDR3 protein: CASSLWGRDTEAFF
J gene: TRBJ1-1; V gene: TRBV2; CDR3 protein: CATQWRGTEAFF
J gene: TRBJ2-2; V gene: TRBV5-4; CDR3 protein: CASSRTGETGELFF
J gene: TRBJ1-6; V gene: TRBV27; CDR3 protein: CASEDLRDRDRPLHF
J gene: TRBJ2-1; V gene: TRBV6-1; CDR3 protein: CASSEGLAGGNEQFF
J gene: TRBJ2-7; V gene: TRBV6-1; CDR3 protein: CASSVSLPTYEQYF
J gene: TRBJ1-4; V gene: TRBV7-8; CDR3 protein: CASSLRYNEKLFF
J gene: TRBJ1-4; V gene: TRBV2; CDR3 protein: CASTYRGEGEKLFF
J gene: TRBJ2-1; V gene: TRBV19; CDR3 protein: CASSTGLAGGREQFF
J gene: TRBJ1-4; V gene: TRBV30; CDR3 protein: CAWSLWEISEKLFF
J gene: TRBJ2-7; V gene: TRBV27; CDR3 protein: CASSLGPGQGGYEQYF
J gene: TRBJ1-2; V gene: TRBV27; CDR3 protein: CASSLYGGGSWAGYTF
J gene: TRBJ2-5; V gene: TRBV11-3; CDR3 protein: CASSLYSGQETQYF
J gene: TRBJ2-3; V gene: TRBV6-4; CDR3 protein: CASSGGASTDTQYF
J gene: TRBJ2-5; V gene: TRBV7-9; CDR3 protein: CASSLVGASGRGETQYF
J gene: TRBJ2-4; V gene: TRBV2; CDR3 protein: CASSERGDIAKNIQYF
J gene: TRBJ2-1; V gene: TRBV6-1; CDR3 protein: CASSRLDRGLNEQFF
J gene: TRBJ1-5; V gene: TRBV9; CDR3 protein: CASSPQGGIGQPQHF
J gene: TRBJ2-7; V gene: TRBV15; CDR3 protein: CATSRVPFAYEQYF
J gene: TRBJ2-2; V gene: TRBV2; CDR3 protein: CASSFSLADTGELFF
J gene: TRBJ2-7; V gene: TRBV4-1; CDR3 protein: CASSPGWVDDEQYF